The 24 T cell receptor beta chains in this list originate from one sample, sequenced in a study of CD8 T cells in Susac syndrome. RNA in amounts of roughly 0.45 to 1 ug was reverse transcribed with random hexamers. Using its own MiXCR run on the immunoSEQ multiplex PCR reads, TCRdb lists one record per CDR3 protein. This repertoire shows about 210,000 distinct CDR3 sequences, approximately 95% found once; its top ten account for less than 0.095%. Sequenced sample: CD4+ T cells from PBMCs. Source of these receptors: a human donor with multiple sclerosis.

The chain links TRBV20-1 to TRBJ2-5, with D unresolved. With 4 bases removed from V and 5 bases from J, the gap between germline ends came to 14 bases. There are 13 residues in the CDR3. CDR1 is DFQATT and CDR2 is SNEGSKA in the germline V gene (reference sequence). The DNA for the CDR3 is TGCAGTGCTACCCTTGCGGCTCCCGAGACCCAGTACTTC. Translation gives CSATLAAPETQYF.

This chain uses TRBV29-1 with TRBJ1-2; 10 bases fit TRBD1. In germline, CDR1 is SQVTM, CDR2 ANQGSEA. The CDR3 length is 15 residues. V shed 4 bases, J shed 3 bases, and the junction held 8 bases outside the gene matches. The CDR3 DNA reads TGCAGCGTTGCCACGGGGGGACAGGGGCACTATGGCTACACCTTC. The encoded protein is CSVATGGQGHYGYTF.

The CDR3 sequence: CASSEPGGYTF. CDR3 bases: TGTGCCAGCAGTGAACCTGGTGGCTACACCTTC. This sequence joins TRBV2 and TRBJ1-2; D unclear. This CDR3 has 11 residues. Germline values: CDR1 SNHLY, CDR2 FYNNEI. Trimming cost V 2 bases and J 7 bases, with 5 bases left between them.

This clonotype appeared once. The rearrangement links TRBV29-1 to TRBJ1-1, with 7 bases identical to TRBD1. The V and J ends lost 6 bases and 0 bases, in that order; junction bases with no gene match: 7. Germline V CDR1 and CDR2: SQVTM, ANQGSEA. The CDR3 runs to 14 residues. The DNA of the CDR3 is TGCAGCGTAGACGCGACAGGGATGAACACTGAAGCTTTCTTT. This codes for CSVDATGMNTEAFF.

The chain uses TRBV5-1 and TRBJ1-1; D gene unclear. The CDR3 consists of 14 residues. Trimming removed 1 base at V and 1 base at J, with 8 bases between. Germline V gene sequence: CDR1 SGHRS, CDR2 YFSETQ. This chain's CDR3 is CASSLSMQNTEAFF. For the CDR3, the DNA is TGCGCCAGCAGCTTGTCGATGCAGAACACTGAAGCTTTCTTT.

The J gene is TRBJ2-1, the V gene TRBV5-1, with D possibly matching TRBD2 (6 bases). CDR3 size: 14 residues. With 2 bases removed from V and 6 bases from J, the gap between germline ends came to 12 bases. Germline CDR1 SGHRS, CDR2 YFSETQ. The CDR3 region is CASSFGAGINEQFF. CDR3 DNA: TGCGCCAGCAGCTTCGGGGCGGGGATCAATGAGCAGTTCTTC.

The rearrangement uses TRBV29-1 and TRBJ1-1, with D uncertain. Trimming left V 5 bases short and J 0 bases short, with 1 base between. The CDR3 spans 10 residues. Germline-derived CDR1 and CDR2 are SQVTM and ANQGSEA. The CDR3 protein is CSVMNTEAFF. CDR3 nucleotides: TGCAGCGTTATGAACACTGAAGCTTTCTTT.

CDR3 DNA: TGCAGTGCTAGTTTTCCGAGGGGGGCCAAAAACATTCAGTACTTC. Its protein is CSASFPRGAKNIQYF. The V gene is TRBV20-1, the J gene TRBJ2-4; tentatively, D is TRBD1 (6 bases). Trimming cost V 3 bases and J 1 base, with 13 bases left between them. CDR3 length equals 15 residues. Per germline, CDR1 DFQATT and CDR2 SNEGSKA (reference sequence).

V gene TRBV15 combines with J gene TRBJ2-6; tentatively, D is TRBD1 (6 bases). The CDR3 is made up of 19 amino acids. Trimming took 0 bases from V and 0 from J, leaving 15 bases between them. CDR1 LNHNV and CDR2 YYDKDF come from the germline V gene (reference sequence). For the CDR3, the DNA is TGTGCCACCAGCAGAGATATGGGGACATTCTACTCTGGGGCCAACGTCCTGACTTTC. Translating it yields CATSRDMGTFYSGANVLTF.

This clonotype was recorded only once. The CDR3 loop is CASSVYGGGQFF. The CDR3 DNA follows: TGTGCCAGCAGCGTATATGGAGGGGGACAGTTCTTC. The V and J genes are TRBV9 and TRBJ2-1, with D possibly being TRBD1 or TRBD2 (6 bases each). The CDR3 has 12 residues. V was pared by 1 base and J by 13 bases, with 12 bases between. Germline lookup yields CDR1 SGDLS and CDR2 YYNGEE.

This chain joins TRBV7-2 and TRBJ2-1, with TRBD2 matching over 11 bases. The CDR3 covers 14 residues. V lost 2 bases, J lost 7 bases, and 1 base stayed unmatched. The germline V gene encodes CDR1 SGHTA and CDR2 FQGNSA. This CDR3 is CASSLTSGRNEQFF. CDR3 in DNA: TGTGCCAGCAGCTTAACTAGCGGGAGAAATGAGCAGTTCTTC.

This chain connects TRBV5-8 to TRBJ2-6, with TRBD2 matching over 13 bases. Germline V gene sequence: CDR1 SGHTS, CDR2 YDEGEE. This CDR3 comprises 19 residues. Trimming took 0 bases from V and 1 from J; bases not matched to a gene: 4. The CDR3 reads CASSLGLAGGRSGANVLTF. CDR3 DNA: TGTGCCAGCAGCTTGGGACTAGCGGGGGGCCGATCTGGGGCCAACGTCCTGACTTTC. Supplemented by reference TRBV5-8 and TRBJ2-6, the full variable domain reads EAGVTQSPTHLIKTRGQQATLRCSPISGHTSVYWYQQALGLGLQFLLWYDEGEERNRGNFPPRFSGRQFPNYSSELNVNALELEDSALYLCASSLGLAGGRSGANVLTFGAGSRLTVL.

This sequence joins TRBV29-1 and TRBJ2-6; D unclear. The V gene's germline CDR1 is SQVTM and CDR2 ANQGSEA. The CDR3 totals 15 residues. The V end lost 0 bases, the J end lost 3 bases, and 9 bases lay between the germline ends. CDR3 region: CSVEEDGLGANVLTF. CDR3 DNA: TGCAGCGTTGAAGAAGATGGGCTTGGGGCCAACGTCCTGACTTTC.

The chain is built from TRBV20-1 and TRBJ2-3, with 10 bases lining up with TRBD2. The CDR3 sequence is 14 residues long. The germline V gene has CDR1 DFQATT and CDR2 SNEGSKA (reference sequence). V lost 3 bases to trimming and J lost 0 bases; unmatched junction nucleotides: 0. The CDR3 coding sequence is TGCAGTGCTAGGACTAGCGGGAGCACAGATACGCAGTATTTT. This translates into CSARTSGSTDTQYF.

V and J are TRBV10-3 and TRBJ2-3; possible D gene TRBD2, 6 bases. Trimming took 5 bases from V and 0 from J, leaving 12 bases between them. This CDR3 is 15 amino acids long. Germline V gene data show CDR1 as ENHRY and CDR2 as SYGVKD. CDR3 coding DNA: TGTGCCATCAGTCCCAGCGGGCCTAGCACAGATACGCAGTATTTT. The encoded protein is CAISPSGPSTDTQYF.

The chain uses TRBV19 and TRBJ1-5, with a weak D call TRBD1 (6 bases). The V and J ends lost 4 bases and 4 bases respectively, with 14 bases between them. Germline loops: CDR1 LNHDA, CDR2 SQIVND (reference sequence). The CDR3 covers 15 residues. CDR3 sequence: CASSSLGGGNQPQHF. CDR3 sequence (DNA): TGTGCCAGTAGTAGCCTCGGGGGCGGGAATCAGCCCCAGCATTTT.

The V and J genes are TRBV28 and TRBJ2-1; TRBD1 agrees at 7 bases. There are 19 residues in the CDR3. Germline V gene lookup returns CDR1 MDHEN and CDR2 SYDVKM. After removal of 6 bases from V and 2 bases from J, the junction contained 19 bases not matched to a gene. The CDR3 sequence is CASSPTQYYRGNTYNEQFF. As DNA, the CDR3 is TGTGCCAGCAGCCCCACCCAGTATTACAGGGGTAACACCTACAATGAGCAGTTCTTC.

The chain employs TRBV25-1 and TRBJ1-2; D uncertain. Trimming took 4 bases from V and 4 from J, leaving 10 bases between them. There are 13 residues in the CDR3. From germline, CDR1 is MGHDK and CDR2 SYGVNS. CDR3 loop: CASSVTERYGYTF. The CDR3 DNA reads as TGTGCCAGCAGTGTTACCGAACGCTATGGCTACACCTTC.

The chain couples TRBV12-3 or TRBV12-4 to TRBJ2-1, with TRBD2 as a possible D gene (6 bases). This CDR3 is 15 amino acids long. V was clipped by 2 bases and J by 6 bases, with 14 bases between them. The CDR3 sequence is CASSLSPGRGNEQFF. The CDR3 DNA sequence: TGTGCCAGCAGTTTATCCCCCGGGAGAGGCAATGAGCAGTTCTTC.

The rearrangement joins TRBV29-1 to TRBJ2-5; 9 nucleotides align to TRBD1. The CDR3 consists of 15 residues. Germline V CDR1 and CDR2: SQVTM, ANQGSEA. Trimming removed 4 bases from V and 5 bases from J; junction bases left unmatched: 11. The CDR3 here is CSVATNRGRRETQYF. The CDR3, as DNA: TGCAGCGTTGCGACCAACAGGGGGCGCAGGGAGACCCAGTACTTC.

The CDR3 spells CASSFEGSTNTQYF. The DNA of the CDR3 is TGCGCCAGCAGCTTCGAAGGTAGCACGAATACGCAGTATTTT. The chain couples TRBV5-1 to TRBJ2-3; D is undetermined. The CDR3 consists of 14 residues. Germline V gene sequence: CDR1 SGHRS, CDR2 YFSETQ. With 2 bases removed from V and 7 bases from J, the gap between germline ends came to 14 bases. Filled out from reference TRBV5-1 and TRBJ2-3, the complete variable domain reads KAGVTQTPRYLIKTRGQQVTLSCSPISGHRSVSWYQQTPGQGLQFLFEYFSETQRNKGNFPGRFSGRQFSNSRSEMNVSTLELGDSALYLCASSFEGSTNTQYFGPGTRLTVL.

This clonotype was recorded once. The chain has TRBV18 and TRBJ2-1, with D unresolved. This CDR3 has 15 amino acids. Germline assignment: CDR1 KGHSH and CDR2 LQKENI. Trimming took off 2 bases at V and 0 bases at J, with 8 bases between the two ends. CDR3 residues: CASSPTLSSYNEQFF. The CDR3 nucleotides read TGTGCCAGCTCACCAACCCTGAGCTCCTACAATGAGCAGTTCTTC.

V and J are TRBV9 and TRBJ2-1; D possibly corresponds to TRBD2 (5 bases). The CDR3 runs to 16 residues. Trimming left V 0 bases short and J 7 bases short, with 17 bases between. Germline CDR1 and CDR2: SGDLS and YYNGEE. The CDR3 protein is CASSVVELSSGNEQFF. In DNA, the CDR3 is TGTGCCAGCAGCGTAGTTGAACTATCTTCGGGGAATGAGCAGTTCTTC.

V is TRBV20-1 and J is TRBJ1-5; 8 nucleotides match TRBD1. Per the germline V gene, CDR1 is DFQATT and CDR2 is SNEGSKA (reference sequence). The CDR3 totals 14 residues. The V and J ends lost 1 base and 6 bases, in that order; junction bases with no gene match: 5. The CDR3 here is CSARGDRGGQPQHF. In nucleotides, the CDR3 is TGCAGTGCTAGAGGTGACAGGGGAGGTCAGCCCCAGCATTTT.